Sequencing of this TCR beta chain was carried out in a study of blood T cell repertoires in COVID-19 (dated by TCRdb to 2018 to 2021). Some background on the complete study: Collaborator samples came from the United States, Italy and Spain and covered acute and convalescent phases of COVID-19. The prospective study material was composed of cDNA or gDNA derived from T cells, B-cell-depleted T cells, or PBMCs. Subjects who had been exposed to COVID-19, were actively infected with it, or had recovered from it provided the deeply sampled blood TCRbeta repertoires that made up the dataset. The repertoires were made available in a free public database intended to serve as a resource for research on the immune response to SARS-CoV-2. Samples came from the ongoing ImmuneRACE study (first 160 participants) plus 1,254 subjects from 6 global collaborators. Nearly every sample came with metadata listing a de-identified subject ID, COVID-19 status, age in years and sex. Where HLA class I and class II types were available, the types were taken from metadata supplied by the sample provider, not from assay-based typing. Here is what the overall study found, with its caveats: The quantity of clinical and demographic metadata differed by source and by participant and was supplied without curation.

Participants in the prospective study were aged about 18 to 89 years, lived in 20 to 30 United States geographic areas, and enrolled through a virtual design. In the prospective study, participants were assigned to cohorts based on the clinical history participants reported in a screening survey and a study questionnaire. In the prospective study, whole blood, serum and a nasopharyngeal or oropharyngeal swab were collected from each participant by mobile phlebotomists. Additional blood draws and questionnaires over a roughly two-month period could optionally be provided by prospective study participants. Blood samples from the prospective study were shipped frozen or at room temperature prior to DNA extraction. The immunoSEQ Assay, a bias-controlled multiplex PCR, was used to amplify TCRbeta CDR3 regions from genomic DNA. The paper's data handling went like this. Nucleated cell counts per sample were estimated from amplification of reference gene primers within the assay. Sequence reads were collapsed and filtered to measure the absolute abundance of every unique TCRbeta CDR3 rearrangement. For each sample, productive Simpson clonality was calculated as the square root of Simpson's diversity index over productive rearrangements. Entries here come from immuneACCESS through TCRdb and include only in-frame sequences with V and J called. Some clones fail to appear in such tables; in the studies checked, an unresolved V gene covers under half of the shortfall, and the cause of the remainder is unknown. V and J calls and clone size are those listed in that table; D and trimming were worked out from the DNA. This sample has approximately 240,000 clones in its table, and about 85% of those were observed once. About 6% of the sample is held by the ten biggest clonotypes.

On this clone itself: The target of this receptor is not known. Base qualities are not recorded, but no much larger clone differs from it by a single base.

This clonotype was obtained from a woman aged 25 to 45 with acute COVID-19. The sample consisted of PBMCs or T cells enriched from blood (not recorded which).

The CDR3 region has the sequence CASSQNPQRQPQHF. In nucleotides, the sequence is TGTGCCAGCAGTCAGAACCCCCAACGTCAGCCCCAGCATTTT. In this chain, TRBV6-5 is recombined with TRBJ1-5, with an unclear D gene assignment. The CDR3, cysteine through phenylalanine, is 14 amino acids long. Only the CDR3 portion is preserved as DNA: 42 bases, with reading frame beginning at the first base. As encoded in the germline V gene, CDR1 is MNHEY while CDR2 is SVGAGI. V is pared back by 5 bases and J by 6 bases, with 14 bases lying between the germline termini.